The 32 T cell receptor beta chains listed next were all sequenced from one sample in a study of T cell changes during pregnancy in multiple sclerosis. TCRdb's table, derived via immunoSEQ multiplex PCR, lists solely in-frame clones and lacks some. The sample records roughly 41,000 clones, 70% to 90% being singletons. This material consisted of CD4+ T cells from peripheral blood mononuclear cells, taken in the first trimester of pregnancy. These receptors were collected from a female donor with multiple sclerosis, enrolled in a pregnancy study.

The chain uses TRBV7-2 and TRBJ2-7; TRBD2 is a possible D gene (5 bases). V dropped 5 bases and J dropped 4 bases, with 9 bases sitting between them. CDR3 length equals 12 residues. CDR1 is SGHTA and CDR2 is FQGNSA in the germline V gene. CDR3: CASSRGTYEQYF. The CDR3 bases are TGTGCCAGCAGCCGGGGTACATACGAGCAGTACTTC.

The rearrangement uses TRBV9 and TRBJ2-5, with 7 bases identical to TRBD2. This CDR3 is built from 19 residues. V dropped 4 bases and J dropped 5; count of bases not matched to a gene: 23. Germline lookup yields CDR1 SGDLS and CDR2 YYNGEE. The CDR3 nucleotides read TGTGCCAGCAGCCCCCCGTTCGGCGGGAGAAGGGGCACAGTGGAGACCCAGTACTTC. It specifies CASSPPFGGRRGTVETQYF.

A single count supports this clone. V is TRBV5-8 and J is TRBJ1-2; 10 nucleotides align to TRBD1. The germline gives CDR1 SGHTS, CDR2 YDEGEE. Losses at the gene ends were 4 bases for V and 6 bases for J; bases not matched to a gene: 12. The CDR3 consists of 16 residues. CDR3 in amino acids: CASSGKTGGKGDGYTF. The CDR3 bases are TGTGCCAGCAGCGGAAAGACAGGGGGCAAGGGAGATGGCTACACCTTC.

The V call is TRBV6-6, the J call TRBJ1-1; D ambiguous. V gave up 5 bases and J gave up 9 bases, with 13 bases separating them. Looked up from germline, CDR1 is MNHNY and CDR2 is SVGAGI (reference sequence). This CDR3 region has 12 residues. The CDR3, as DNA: TGTGCCAGCAGTGACGGAGGAGAAAAAGCTTTCTTT. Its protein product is CASSDGGEKAFF.

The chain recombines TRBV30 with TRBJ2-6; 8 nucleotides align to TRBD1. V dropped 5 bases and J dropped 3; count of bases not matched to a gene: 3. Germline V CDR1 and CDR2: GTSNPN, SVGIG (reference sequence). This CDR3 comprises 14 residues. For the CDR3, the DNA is TGTGCCTGGGACAGGGGACGTGGGGCCAACGTCCTGACTTTC. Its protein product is CAWDRGRGANVLTF.

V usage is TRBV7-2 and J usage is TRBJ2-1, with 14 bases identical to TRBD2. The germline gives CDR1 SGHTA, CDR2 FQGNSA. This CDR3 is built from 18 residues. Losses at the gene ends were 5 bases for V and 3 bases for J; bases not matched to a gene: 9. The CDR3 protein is CASSLRLAGGVGYNEQFF. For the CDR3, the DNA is TGTGCCAGCAGCCTAAGACTAGCGGGAGGGGTCGGCTACAATGAGCAGTTCTTC.

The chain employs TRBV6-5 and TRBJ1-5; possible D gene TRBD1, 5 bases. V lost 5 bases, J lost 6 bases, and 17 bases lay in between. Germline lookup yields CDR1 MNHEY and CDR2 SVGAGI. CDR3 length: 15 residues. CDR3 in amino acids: CASSPIGGSGQPQHF. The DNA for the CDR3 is TGTGCCAGCAGTCCTATTGGGGGGAGCGGTCAGCCCCAGCATTTT.

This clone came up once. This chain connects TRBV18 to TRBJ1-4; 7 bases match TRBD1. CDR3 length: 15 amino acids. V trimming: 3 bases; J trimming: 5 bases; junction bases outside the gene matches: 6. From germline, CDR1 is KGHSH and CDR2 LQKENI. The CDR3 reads CASSPRQGENEKLFF. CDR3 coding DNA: TGTGCCAGCTCACCTCGACAGGGTGAGAATGAAAAACTGTTTTTT.

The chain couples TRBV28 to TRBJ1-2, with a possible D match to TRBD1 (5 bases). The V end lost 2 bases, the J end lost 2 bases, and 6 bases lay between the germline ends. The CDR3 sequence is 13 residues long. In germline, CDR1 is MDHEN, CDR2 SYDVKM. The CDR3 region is CASSLGQNYGYTF. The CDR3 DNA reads TGTGCCAGCAGTTTAGGACAAAACTATGGCTACACCTTC.

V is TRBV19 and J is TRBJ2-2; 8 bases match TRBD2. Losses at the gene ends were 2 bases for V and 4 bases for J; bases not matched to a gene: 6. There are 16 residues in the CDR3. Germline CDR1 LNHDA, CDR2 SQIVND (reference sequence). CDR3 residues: CASSIRRLASTGELFF. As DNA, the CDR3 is TGTGCCAGTAGTATAAGGAGACTAGCGAGCACCGGGGAGCTGTTTTTT.

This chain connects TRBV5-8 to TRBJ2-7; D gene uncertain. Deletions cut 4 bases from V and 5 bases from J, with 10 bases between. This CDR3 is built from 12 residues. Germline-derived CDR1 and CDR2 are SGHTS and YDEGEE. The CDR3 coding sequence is TGTGCCAGCAGCCCCAGGTGGAACGAGCAGTACTTC. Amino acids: CASSPRWNEQYF.

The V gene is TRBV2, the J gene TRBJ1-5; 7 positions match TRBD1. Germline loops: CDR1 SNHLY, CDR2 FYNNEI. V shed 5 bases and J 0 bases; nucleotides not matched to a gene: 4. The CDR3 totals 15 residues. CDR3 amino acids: CASSLGQYSNQPQHF. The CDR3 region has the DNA TGTGCCAGCAGTTTGGGACAGTATAGCAATCAGCCCCAGCATTTT.

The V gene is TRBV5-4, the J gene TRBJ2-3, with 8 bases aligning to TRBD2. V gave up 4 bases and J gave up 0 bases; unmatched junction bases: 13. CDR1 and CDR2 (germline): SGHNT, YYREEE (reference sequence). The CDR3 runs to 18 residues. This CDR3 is CASSQRLAGWTSTDTQYF. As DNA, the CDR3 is TGTGCCAGCAGCCAAAGGCTAGCGGGTTGGACTAGCACAGATACGCAGTATTTT.

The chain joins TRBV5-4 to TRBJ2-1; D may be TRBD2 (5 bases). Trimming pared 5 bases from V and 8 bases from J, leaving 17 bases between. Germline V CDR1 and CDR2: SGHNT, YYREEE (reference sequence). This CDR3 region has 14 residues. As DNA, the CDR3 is TGTGCCAGCAGGGACCAACTAGGTAGAGATGAGCAGTTCTTC. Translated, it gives CASRDQLGRDEQFF. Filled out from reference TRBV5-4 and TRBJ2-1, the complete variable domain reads ETGVTQSPTHLIKTRGQQVTLRCSSQSGHNTVSWYQQALGQGPQFIFQYYREEENGRGNFPPRFSGLQFPNYSSELNVNALELDDSALYLCASRDQLGRDEQFFGPGTRLTVL.

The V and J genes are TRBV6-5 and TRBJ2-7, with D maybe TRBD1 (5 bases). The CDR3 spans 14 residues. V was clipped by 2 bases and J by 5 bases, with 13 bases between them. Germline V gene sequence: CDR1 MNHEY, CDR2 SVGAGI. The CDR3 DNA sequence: TGTGCCAGCAGTTACGGCCAGGGAATCAACGAGCAGTACTTC. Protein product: CASSYGQGINEQYF.

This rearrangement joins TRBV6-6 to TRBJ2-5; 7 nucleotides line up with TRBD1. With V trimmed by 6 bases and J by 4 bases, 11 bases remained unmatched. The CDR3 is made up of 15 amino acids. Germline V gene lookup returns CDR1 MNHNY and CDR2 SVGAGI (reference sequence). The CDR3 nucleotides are TGTGCCAGCAGCTCGACACAGGGGCCTGGAGAGACCCAGTACTTC. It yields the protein CASSSTQGPGETQYF.

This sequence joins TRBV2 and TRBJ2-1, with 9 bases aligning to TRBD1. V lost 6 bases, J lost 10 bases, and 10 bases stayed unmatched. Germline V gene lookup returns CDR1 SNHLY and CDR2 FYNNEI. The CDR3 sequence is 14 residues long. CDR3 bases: TGTGCCAGCAGAAGGACAGGGGCTCAGGGGGAGCAGTTCTTC. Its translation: CASRRTGAQGEQFF. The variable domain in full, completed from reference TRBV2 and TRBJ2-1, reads EPEVTQTPSHQVTQMGQEVILRCVPISNHLYFYWYRQILGQKVEFLVSFYNNEISEKSEIFDDQFSVERPDGSNFTLKIRSTKLEDSAMYFCASRRTGAQGEQFFGPGTRLTVL.

The CDR3 nucleotides are TGTGCCAGCAGTGACGTGGAGCCTGGCTACACCTTC. Its protein product is CASSDVEPGYTF. J is TRBJ1-2 and V is TRBV6-1; D not resolved. The CDR3 is 12 amino acids. V gave up 3 bases and J gave up 7 bases, with 9 bases separating them. Germline loops: CDR1 MNHNS, CDR2 SASEGT.

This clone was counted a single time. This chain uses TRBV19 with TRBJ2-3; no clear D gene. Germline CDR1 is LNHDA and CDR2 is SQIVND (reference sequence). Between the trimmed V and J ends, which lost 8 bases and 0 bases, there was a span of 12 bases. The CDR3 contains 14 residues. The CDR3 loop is CASRGTASTDTQYF. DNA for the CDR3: TGTGCCAGTCGAGGTACCGCTAGCACAGATACGCAGTATTTT.

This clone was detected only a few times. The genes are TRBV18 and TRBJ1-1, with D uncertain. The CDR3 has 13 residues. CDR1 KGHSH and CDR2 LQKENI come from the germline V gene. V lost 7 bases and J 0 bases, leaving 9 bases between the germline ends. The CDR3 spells CASLADLNTEAFF. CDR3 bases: TGTGCCAGCTTAGCAGATTTGAACACTGAAGCTTTCTTT.

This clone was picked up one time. DNA for the CDR3: TGTGCCAGCAGTGACAGGGGTTTGACTGAAGCTTTCTTT. Protein sequence: CASSDRGLTEAFF. This chain links TRBV25-1 with TRBJ1-1, with D perhaps matching TRBD1 (6 bases). Trimming removed 3 bases at V and 5 bases at J, with 10 bases between. CDR3 size: 13 residues. From germline, CDR1 is MGHDK and CDR2 SYGVNS.

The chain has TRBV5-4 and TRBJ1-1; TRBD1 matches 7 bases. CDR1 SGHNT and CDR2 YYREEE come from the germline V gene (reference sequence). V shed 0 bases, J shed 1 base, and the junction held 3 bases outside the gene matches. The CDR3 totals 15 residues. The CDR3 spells CASSLGTGRNTEAFF. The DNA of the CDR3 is TGTGCCAGCAGCTTGGGGACAGGCCGGAACACTGAAGCTTTCTTT.

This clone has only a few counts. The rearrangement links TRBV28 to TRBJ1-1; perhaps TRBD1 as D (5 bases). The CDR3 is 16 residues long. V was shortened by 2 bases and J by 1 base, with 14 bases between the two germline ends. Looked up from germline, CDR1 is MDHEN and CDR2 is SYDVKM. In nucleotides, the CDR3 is TGTGCCAGCAGTTTAGATCGCTGGGGCGAGAACACTGAAGCTTTCTTT. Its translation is CASSLDRWGENTEAFF.

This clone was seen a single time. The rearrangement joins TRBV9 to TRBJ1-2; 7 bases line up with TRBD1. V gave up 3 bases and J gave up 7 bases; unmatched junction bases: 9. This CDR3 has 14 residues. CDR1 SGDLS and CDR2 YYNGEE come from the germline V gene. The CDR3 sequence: CASSAAHQGVGYTF. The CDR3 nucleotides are TGTGCCAGCAGCGCCGCCCACCAGGGGGTTGGCTACACCTTC.

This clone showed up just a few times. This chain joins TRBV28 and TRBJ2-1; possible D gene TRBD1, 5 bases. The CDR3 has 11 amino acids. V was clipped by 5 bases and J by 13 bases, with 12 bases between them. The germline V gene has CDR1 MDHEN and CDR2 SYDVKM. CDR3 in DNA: TGTGCCAGCAGTCTAGGACAAGTTCAGTTCTTC. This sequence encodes CASSLGQVQFF.

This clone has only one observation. CDR3 DNA sequence: TGTGCCAGCAGCCTCCCTACAGGGATCTACGAGCAGTACTTC. It yields the protein CASSLPTGIYEQYF. The chain combines TRBV5-6 with TRBJ2-7, with D possibly matching TRBD1 (6 bases). CDR1 SGHDT and CDR2 YYEEEE come from the germline V gene. The CDR3 covers 14 residues. Trimming shortened V by 4 bases and J by 3 bases, and 14 bases separated the two germline ends. Full variable domain (outside the CDR3, taken from reference TRBV5-6 and TRBJ2-7): DAGVTQSPTHLIKTRGQQVTLRCSPKSGHDTVSWYQQALGQGPQFIFQYYEEEERQRGNFPDRFSGHQFPNYSSELNVNALLLGDSALYLCASSLPTGIYEQYFGPGTRLTVT.

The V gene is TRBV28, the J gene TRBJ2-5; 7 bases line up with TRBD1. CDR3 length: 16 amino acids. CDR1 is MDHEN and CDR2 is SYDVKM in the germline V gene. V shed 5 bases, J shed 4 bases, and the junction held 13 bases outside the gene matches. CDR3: CASSRGVQGNLETQYF. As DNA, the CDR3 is TGTGCCAGCAGTCGTGGGGTACAGGGGAATTTAGAGACCCAGTACTTC. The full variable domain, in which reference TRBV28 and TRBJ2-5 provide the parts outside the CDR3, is DVKVTQSSRYLVKRTGEKVFLECVQDMDHENMFWYRQDPGLGLRLIYFSYDVKMKEKGDIPEGYSVSREKKERFSLILESASTNQTSMYLCASSRGVQGNLETQYFGPGTRLLVL.

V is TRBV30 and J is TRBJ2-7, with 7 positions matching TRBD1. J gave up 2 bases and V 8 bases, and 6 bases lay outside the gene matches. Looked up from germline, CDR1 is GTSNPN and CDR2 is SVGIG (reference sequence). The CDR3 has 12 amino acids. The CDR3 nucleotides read TGTGCCGGAGACAGGGACGCCTACGAGCAGTACTTC. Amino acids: CAGDRDAYEQYF.

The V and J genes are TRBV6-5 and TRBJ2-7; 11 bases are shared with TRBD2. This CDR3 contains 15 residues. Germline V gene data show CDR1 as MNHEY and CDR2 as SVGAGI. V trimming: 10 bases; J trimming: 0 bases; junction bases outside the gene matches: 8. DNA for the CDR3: TGTGCCACTGGGACTAGCGGAGGGGCCTCCTACGAGCAGTACTTC. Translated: CATGTSGGASYEQYF.

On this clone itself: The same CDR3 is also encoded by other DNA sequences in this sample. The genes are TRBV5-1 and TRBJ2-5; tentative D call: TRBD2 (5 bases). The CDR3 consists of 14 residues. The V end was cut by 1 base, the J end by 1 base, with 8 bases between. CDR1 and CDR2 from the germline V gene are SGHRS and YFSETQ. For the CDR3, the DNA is TGCGCCAGCAGCTTGTCAGCGGCCCAAGAGACCCAGTACTTC. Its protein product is CASSLSAAQETQYF. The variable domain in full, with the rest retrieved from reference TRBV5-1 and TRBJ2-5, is KAGVTQTPRYLIKTRGQQVTLSCSPISGHRSVSWYQQTPGQGLQFLFEYFSETQRNKGNFPGRFSGRQFSNSRSEMNVSTLELGDSALYLCASSLSAAQETQYFGPGTRLLVL.

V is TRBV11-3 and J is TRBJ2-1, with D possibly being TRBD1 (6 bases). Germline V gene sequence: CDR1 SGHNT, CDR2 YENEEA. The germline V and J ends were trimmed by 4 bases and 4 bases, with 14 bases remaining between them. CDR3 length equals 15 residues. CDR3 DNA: TGTGCCAGCAGCTCAGGGGCTGCAGATTACAATGAGCAGTTCTTC. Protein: CASSSGAADYNEQFF.

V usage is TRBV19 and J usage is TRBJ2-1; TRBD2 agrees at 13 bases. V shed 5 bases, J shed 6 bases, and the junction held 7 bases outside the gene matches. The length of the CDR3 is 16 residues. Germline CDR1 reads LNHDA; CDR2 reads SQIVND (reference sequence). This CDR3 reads CASSAGLAGAPNEQFF. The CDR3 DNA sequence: TGTGCCAGTAGTGCCGGACTAGCGGGAGCACCCAATGAGCAGTTCTTC.